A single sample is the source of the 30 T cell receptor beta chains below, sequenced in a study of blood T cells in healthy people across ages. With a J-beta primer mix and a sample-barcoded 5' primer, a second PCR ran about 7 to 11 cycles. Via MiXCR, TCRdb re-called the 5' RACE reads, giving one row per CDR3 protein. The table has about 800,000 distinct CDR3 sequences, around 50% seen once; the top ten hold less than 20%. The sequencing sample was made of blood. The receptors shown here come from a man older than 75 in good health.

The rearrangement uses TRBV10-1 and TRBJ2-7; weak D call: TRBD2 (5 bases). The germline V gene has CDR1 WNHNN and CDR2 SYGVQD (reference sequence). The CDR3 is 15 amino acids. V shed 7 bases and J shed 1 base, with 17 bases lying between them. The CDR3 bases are TGCGCCAGCATTCGAAAAGCGGATGTGTCCTACGAGCAGTACTTC. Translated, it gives CASIRKADVSYEQYF.

CDR3 DNA: TGTGCCAGCAGAAATACAGGGTGGGACACCGGGGAGCTGTTTTTT. Translated, it gives CASRNTGWDTGELFF. The rearrangement uses TRBV28 and TRBJ2-2; possible D gene TRBD1, 6 bases. There are 15 residues in the CDR3. CDR1 is MDHEN, CDR2 SYDVKM, per germline. The V end was cut by 6 bases, the J end by 3 bases, with 14 bases between.

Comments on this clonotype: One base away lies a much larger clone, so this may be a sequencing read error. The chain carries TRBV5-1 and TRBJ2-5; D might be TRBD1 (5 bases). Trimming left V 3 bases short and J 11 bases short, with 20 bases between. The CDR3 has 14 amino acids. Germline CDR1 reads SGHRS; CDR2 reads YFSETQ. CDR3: CASSSLDSDNEQYF. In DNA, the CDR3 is TGCGCCAGCAGCTCACTCGACAGCGACAATGAGCAGTACTTC. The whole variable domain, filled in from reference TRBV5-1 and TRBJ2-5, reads KAGVTQTPRYLIKTRGQQVTLSCSPISGHRSVSWYQQTPGQGLQFLFEYFSETQRNKGNFPGRFSGRQFSNSRSEMNVSTLELGDSALYLCASSSLDSDNEQYFGPGTRLLVL.

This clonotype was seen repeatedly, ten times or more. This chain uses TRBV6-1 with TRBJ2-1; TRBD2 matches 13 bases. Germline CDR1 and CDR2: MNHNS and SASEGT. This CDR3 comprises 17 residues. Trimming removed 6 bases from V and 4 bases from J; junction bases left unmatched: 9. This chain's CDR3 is CASRSTGTSGIYNEQFF. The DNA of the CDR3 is TGTGCCAGCAGATCAACCGGGACTAGCGGGATATACAATGAGCAGTTCTTC.

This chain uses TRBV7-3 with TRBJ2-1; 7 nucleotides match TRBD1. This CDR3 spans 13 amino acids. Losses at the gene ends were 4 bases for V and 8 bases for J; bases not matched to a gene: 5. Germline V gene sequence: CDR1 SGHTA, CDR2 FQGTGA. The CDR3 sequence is CASSSTGYHEQFF. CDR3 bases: TGTGCCAGCAGCTCGACAGGGTACCATGAGCAGTTCTTC.

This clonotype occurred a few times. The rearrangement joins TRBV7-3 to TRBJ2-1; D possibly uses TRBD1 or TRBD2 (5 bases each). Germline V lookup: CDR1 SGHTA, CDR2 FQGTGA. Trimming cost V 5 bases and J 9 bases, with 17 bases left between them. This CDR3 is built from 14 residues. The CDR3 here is CASSQRTGTGEQFF. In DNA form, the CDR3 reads TGTGCCAGCAGCCAACGCACCGGGACCGGTGAGCAGTTCTTC. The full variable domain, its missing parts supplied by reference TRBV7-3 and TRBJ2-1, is GAGVSQTPSNKVTEKGKYVELRCDPISGHTALYWYRQSLGQGPEFLIYFQGTGAADDSGLPNDRFFAVRPEGSVSTLKIQRTERGDSAVYLCASSQRTGTGEQFFGPGTRLTVL.

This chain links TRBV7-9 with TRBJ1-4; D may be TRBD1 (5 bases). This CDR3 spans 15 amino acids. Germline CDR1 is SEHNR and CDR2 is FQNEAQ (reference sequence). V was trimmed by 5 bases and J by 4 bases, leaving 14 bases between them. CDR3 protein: CASSLGLTVNEKLFF. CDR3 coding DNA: TGTGCCAGCAGCCTGGGACTCACCGTTAATGAAAAACTGTTTTTT.

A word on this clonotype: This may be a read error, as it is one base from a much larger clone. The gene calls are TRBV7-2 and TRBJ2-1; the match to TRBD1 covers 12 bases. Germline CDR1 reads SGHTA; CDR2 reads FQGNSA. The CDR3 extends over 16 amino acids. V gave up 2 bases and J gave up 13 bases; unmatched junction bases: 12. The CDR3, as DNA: TGTGCCAGCAGCTTATGGGGACAGGGGGCGCGGGAGACCCAGTTCTTC. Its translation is CASSLWGQGARETQFF.

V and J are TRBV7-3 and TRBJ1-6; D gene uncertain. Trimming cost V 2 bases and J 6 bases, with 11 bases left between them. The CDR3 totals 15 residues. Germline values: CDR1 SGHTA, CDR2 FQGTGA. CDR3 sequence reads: CASSLGDPTNSPLHF. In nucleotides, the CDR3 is TGTGCCAGCAGCTTAGGGGATCCAACTAATTCACCCCTCCACTTT.

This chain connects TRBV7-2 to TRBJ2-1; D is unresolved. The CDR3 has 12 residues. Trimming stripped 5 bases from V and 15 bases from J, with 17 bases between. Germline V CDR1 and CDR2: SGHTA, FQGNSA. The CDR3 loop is CASSPPVSWPFF. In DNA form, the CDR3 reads TGTGCCAGCAGCCCCCCCGTGAGTTGGCCGTTCTTC.

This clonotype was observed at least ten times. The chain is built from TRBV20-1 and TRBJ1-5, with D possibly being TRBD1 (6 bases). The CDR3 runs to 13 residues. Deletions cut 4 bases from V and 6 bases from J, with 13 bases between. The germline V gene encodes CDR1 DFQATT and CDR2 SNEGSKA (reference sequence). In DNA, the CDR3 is TGCAGTGCTAACAGGGTTGTCGGTCAGCCCCAGCATTTT. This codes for CSANRVVGQPQHF.

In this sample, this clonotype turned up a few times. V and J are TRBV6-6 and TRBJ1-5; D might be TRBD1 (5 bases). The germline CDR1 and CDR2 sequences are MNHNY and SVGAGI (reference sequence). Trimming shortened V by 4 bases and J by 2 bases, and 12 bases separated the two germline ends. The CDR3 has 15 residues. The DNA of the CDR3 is TGTGCCAGCAGTTTAGGACAAGTAGGCAATCAGCCCCAGCATTTT. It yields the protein CASSLGQVGNQPQHF.

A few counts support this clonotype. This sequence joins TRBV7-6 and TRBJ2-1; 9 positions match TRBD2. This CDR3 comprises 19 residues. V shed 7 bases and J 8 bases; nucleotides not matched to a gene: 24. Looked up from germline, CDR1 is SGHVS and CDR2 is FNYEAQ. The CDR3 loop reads CASTNSRGSAREGLYEQFF. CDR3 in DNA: TGTGCCAGCACCAATAGTAGGGGGTCAGCGCGGGAGGGCCTCTATGAGCAGTTCTTC.

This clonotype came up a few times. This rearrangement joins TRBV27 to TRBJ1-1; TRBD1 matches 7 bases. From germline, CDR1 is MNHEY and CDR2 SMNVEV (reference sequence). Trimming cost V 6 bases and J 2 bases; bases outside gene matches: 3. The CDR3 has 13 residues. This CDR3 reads CASRRGGNTEAFF. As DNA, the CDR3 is TGTGCCAGCAGGAGAGGGGGCAACACTGAAGCTTTCTTT.

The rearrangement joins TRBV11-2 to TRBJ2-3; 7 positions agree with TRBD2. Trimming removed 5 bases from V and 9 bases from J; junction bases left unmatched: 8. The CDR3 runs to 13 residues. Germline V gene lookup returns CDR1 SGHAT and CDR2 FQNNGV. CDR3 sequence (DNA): TGTGCCAGCAGCGTAGGGAGCGGGATGACGCAGTATTTT. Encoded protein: CASSVGSGMTQYF. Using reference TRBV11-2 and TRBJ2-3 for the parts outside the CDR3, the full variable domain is EAGVAQSPRYKIIEKRQSVAFWCNPISGHATLYWYQQILGQGPKLLIQFQNNGVVDDSQLPKDRFSAERLKGVDSTLKIQPAKLEDSAVYLCASSVGSGMTQYFGPGTRLTVL.

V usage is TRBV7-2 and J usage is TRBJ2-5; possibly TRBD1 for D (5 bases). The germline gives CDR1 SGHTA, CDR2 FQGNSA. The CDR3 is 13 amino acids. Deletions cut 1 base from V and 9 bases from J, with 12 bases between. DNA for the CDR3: TGTGCCAGCAGCTTAGGCCCGAAAGGGGCCCAGTACTTC. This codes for CASSLGPKGAQYF.

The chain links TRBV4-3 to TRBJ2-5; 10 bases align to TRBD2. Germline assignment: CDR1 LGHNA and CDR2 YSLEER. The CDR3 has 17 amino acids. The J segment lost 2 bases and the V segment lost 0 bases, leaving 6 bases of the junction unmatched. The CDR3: CASSQDLTSGNQETQYF. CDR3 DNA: TGCGCCAGCAGCCAAGATCTTACTAGCGGGAATCAAGAGACCCAGTACTTC.

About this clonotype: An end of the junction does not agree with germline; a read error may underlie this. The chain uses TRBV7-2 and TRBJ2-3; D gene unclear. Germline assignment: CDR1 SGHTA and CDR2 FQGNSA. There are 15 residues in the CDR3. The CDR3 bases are TGTGCCGGCAGCCGCCCGTCCCCAGAGACAGATACGCAGTATTTT. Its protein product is CAGSRPSPETDTQYF.

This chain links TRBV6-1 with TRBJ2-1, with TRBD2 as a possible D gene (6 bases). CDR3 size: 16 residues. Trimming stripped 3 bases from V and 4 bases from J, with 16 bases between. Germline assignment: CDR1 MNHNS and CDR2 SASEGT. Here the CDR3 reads CASSDTGGRGYNEQFF. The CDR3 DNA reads TGTGCCAGCAGTGACACTGGGGGGAGAGGGTACAATGAGCAGTTCTTC.

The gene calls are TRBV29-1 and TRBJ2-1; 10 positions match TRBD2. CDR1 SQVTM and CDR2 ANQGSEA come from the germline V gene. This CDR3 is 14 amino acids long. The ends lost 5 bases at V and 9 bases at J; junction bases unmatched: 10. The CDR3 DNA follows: TGCAGCGTTAAAGCGGGAGGGGGTCCCTTTGAGCAGTTCTTC. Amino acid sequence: CSVKAGGGPFEQFF.

The CDR3 DNA reads as TGTGCCAGCAGTTTATCGATGGCCCTCACAGATACGCAGTATTTT. It is translated as CASSLSMALTDTQYF. The chain has TRBV27 and TRBJ2-3, with no clear D. Germline values: CDR1 MNHEY, CDR2 SMNVEV (reference sequence). Trimming cost V 0 bases and J 2 bases, with 9 bases left between them. The CDR3 consists of 15 residues.

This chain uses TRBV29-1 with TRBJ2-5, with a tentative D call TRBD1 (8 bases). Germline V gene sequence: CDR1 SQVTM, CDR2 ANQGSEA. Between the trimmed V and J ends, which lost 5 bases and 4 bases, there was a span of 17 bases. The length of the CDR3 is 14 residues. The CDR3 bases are TGCAGCGTTTTGCCAGGGGGCGGGAGAGAGACCCAGTACTTC. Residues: CSVLPGGGRETQYF.

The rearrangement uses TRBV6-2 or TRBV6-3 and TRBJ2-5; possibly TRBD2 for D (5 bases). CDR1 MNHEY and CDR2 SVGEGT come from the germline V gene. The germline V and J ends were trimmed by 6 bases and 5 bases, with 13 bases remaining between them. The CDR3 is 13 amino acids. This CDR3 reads CASRPPSFETQYF. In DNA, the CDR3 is TGTGCCAGCAGGCCACCTAGCTTTGAGACCCAGTACTTC.

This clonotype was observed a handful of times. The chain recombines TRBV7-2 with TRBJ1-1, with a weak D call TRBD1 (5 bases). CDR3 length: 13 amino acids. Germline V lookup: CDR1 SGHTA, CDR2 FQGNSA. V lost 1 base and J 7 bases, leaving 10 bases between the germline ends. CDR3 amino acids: CASSLDRQLEAFF. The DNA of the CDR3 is TGTGCCAGCAGCTTAGACCGACAGCTTGAAGCTTTCTTT.

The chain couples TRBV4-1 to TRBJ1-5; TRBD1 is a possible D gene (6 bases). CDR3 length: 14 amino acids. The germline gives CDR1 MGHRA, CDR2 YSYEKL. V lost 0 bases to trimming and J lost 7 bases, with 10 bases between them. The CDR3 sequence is CASSQDGRGQPQHF. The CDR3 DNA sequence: TGCGCCAGCAGCCAAGATGGCAGGGGACAGCCCCAGCATTTT.

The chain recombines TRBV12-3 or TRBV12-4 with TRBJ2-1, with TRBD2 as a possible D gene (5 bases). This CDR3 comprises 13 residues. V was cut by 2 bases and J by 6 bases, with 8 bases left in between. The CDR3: CASSLLASNEQFF. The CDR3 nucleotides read TGTGCCAGCAGTTTACTAGCAAGCAATGAGCAGTTCTTC.

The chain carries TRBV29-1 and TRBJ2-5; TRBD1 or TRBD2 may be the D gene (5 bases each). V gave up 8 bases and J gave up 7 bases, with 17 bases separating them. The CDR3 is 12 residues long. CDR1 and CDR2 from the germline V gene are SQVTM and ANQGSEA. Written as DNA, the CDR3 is TGCAGCCACCGGGGCTCAGTGCTGACCCAGTACTTC. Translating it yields CSHRGSVLTQYF.

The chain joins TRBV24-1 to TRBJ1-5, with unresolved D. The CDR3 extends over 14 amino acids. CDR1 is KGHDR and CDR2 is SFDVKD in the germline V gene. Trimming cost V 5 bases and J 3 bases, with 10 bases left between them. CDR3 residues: CATSGRGVNQPQHF. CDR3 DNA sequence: TGTGCCACCAGTGGTCGGGGAGTCAATCAGCCCCAGCATTTT.

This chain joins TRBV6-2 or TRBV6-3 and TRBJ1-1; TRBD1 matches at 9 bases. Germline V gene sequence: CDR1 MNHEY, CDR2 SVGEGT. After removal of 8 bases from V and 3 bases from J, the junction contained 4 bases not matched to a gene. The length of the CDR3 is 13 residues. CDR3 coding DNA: TGTGCCAGCCGGGGACAGGGCTACACTGAAGCTTTCTTT. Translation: CASRGQGYTEAFF.

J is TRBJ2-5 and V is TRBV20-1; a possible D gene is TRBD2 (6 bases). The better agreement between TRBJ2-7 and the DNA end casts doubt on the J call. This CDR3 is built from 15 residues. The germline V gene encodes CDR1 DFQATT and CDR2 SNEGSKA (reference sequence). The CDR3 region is CSAFPGLSFSYEQYF. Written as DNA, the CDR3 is TGCAGTGCTTTCCCGGGACTTTCCTTCTCCTACGAGCAGTACTTC.